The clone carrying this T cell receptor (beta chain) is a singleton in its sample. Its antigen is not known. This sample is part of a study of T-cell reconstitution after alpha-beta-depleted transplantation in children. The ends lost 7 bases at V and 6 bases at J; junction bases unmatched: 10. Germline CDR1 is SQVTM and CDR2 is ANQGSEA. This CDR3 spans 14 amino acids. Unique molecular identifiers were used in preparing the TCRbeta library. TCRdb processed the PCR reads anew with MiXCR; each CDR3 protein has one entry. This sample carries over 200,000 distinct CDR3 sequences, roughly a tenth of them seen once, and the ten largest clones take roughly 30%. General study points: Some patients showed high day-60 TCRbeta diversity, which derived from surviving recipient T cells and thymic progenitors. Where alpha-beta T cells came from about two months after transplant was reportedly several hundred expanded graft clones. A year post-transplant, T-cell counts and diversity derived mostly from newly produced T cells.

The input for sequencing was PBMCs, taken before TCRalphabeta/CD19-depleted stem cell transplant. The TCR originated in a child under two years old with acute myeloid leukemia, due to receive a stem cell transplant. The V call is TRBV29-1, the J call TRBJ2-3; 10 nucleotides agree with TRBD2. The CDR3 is CSGGSGRAGDTQYF. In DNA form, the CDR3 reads TGCAGCGGTGGCAGCGGGAGGGCGGGGGATACGCAGTATTTT.